What follows are 19 T cell receptor beta chains derived from one specimen sequenced in a study of T cell repertoires in cytomegalovirus infection. TCRdb re-called the reads through MiXCR, storing one row per CDR3 protein. The sample gives 290,000 or so distinct CDR3 sequences, roughly 26% of which show up once; about 15% is in the top ten. Source material: PBMCs. These receptor sequences come from a human donor in good health (CMV status not recorded). Some clones in this sample may be carry-over from other donors' samples.

This clonotype occurred many times. The chain combines TRBV7-2 with TRBJ2-7; D remains unclear. The CDR3 is made up of 12 amino acids. Trimming removed 5 bases at V and 6 bases at J, with 11 bases between. Germline lookup yields CDR1 SGHTA and CDR2 FQGNSA. The CDR3 DNA is TGTGCCAGCAGCCACGAGACACTCGAGCAGTACTTC. It is translated as CASSHETLEQYF.

This clonotype came up many times. The rearrangement joins TRBV7-6 to TRBJ2-5, with 7 bases fitting TRBD1. The CDR3 spans 13 residues. The ends lost 4 bases at V and 4 bases at J; junction bases unmatched: 3. Germline V lookup: CDR1 SGHVS, CDR2 FNYEAQ. The DNA of the CDR3 is TGTGCCAGCAGCTCACGACAGGGAGAGACCCAGTACTTC. Its translation is CASSSRQGETQYF.

The chain links TRBV10-3 to TRBJ2-2; D might be TRBD1 (6 bases). This CDR3 contains 14 residues. Trimming pared 3 bases from V and 7 bases from J, leaving 12 bases between. The germline V gene has CDR1 ENHRY and CDR2 SYGVKD. The CDR3 loop is CAISDARGGGELFF. DNA for the CDR3: TGTGCCATCAGTGATGCCAGGGGCGGCGGGGAGCTGTTTTTT.

The chain employs TRBV14 and TRBJ1-1; D remains ambiguous. Germline CDR1 and CDR2: SGHDN and FVKESK. CDR3 length: 15 amino acids. V shed 0 bases and J shed 4 bases, with 12 bases lying between them. Here the CDR3 reads CASSQERTHGTEAFF. The CDR3 DNA reads as TGTGCCAGCAGCCAAGAAAGGACCCATGGCACTGAAGCTTTCTTT.

The chain couples TRBV6-8 to TRBJ1-2; the D is unclear. The length of the CDR3 is 12 residues. The germline V and J ends were trimmed by 4 bases and 8 bases, with 11 bases remaining between them. Germline assignment: CDR1 MNHGY and CDR2 SAAAGT. CDR3 amino acids: CASSSSPGGYTF. In DNA, the CDR3 is TGTGCCAGCAGTTCATCCCCGGGCGGCTACACCTTC.

The chain is built from TRBV19 and TRBJ2-7; D is unclear. Germline assignment: CDR1 LNHDA and CDR2 SQIVND (reference sequence). V was pared by 5 bases and J by 7 bases, with 12 bases between. This CDR3 has 12 residues. The DNA of the CDR3 is TGTGCCAGTAGTGCGCATCGTGGGGAGCAGTACTTC. It translates to CASSAHRGEQYF.

This clonotype appeared a few times. This chain joins TRBV28 and TRBJ1-5; tentatively, D is TRBD1 (5 bases). There are 14 residues in the CDR3. V was cut by 9 bases and J by 4 bases, with 16 bases left in between. Germline V CDR1 and CDR2: MDHEN, SYDVKM. The CDR3 loop reads CASEGQGGNQPQHF. Written as DNA, the CDR3 is TGTGCCAGTGAGGGGCAGGGCGGGAATCAGCCCCAGCATTTT.

This rearrangement joins TRBV20-1 to TRBJ2-1; the match to TRBD2 covers 7 bases. CDR1 is DFQATT and CDR2 is SNEGSKA in the germline V gene (reference sequence). V was clipped by 0 bases and J by 8 bases; unmatched bases: 13. The CDR3 contains 16 residues. The CDR3: CSARDRGGGREYEQFF. The DNA of the CDR3 is TGCAGTGCTAGAGATAGGGGAGGAGGGAGGGAGTATGAGCAGTTCTTC.

V gene TRBV29-1 combines with J gene TRBJ1-2; 9 nucleotides agree with TRBD1. The CDR3 consists of 14 residues. The trim removed 6 bases at V and 5 bases at J, leaving 10 bases unmatched. CDR1 is SQVTM, CDR2 ANQGSEA, per germline. The CDR3 DNA follows: TGCAGCGTCCTTGGGGACGGGACAGGGTATGGCTACACCTTC. Encoded protein: CSVLGDGTGYGYTF.

The chain employs TRBV7-2 and TRBJ2-1; 7 bases line up with TRBD1. The CDR3 totals 15 residues. The J segment lost 8 bases and the V segment lost 3 bases, leaving 10 bases of the junction unmatched. Per germline, CDR1 SGHTA and CDR2 FQGNSA. DNA for the CDR3: TGTGCCAGCAGCTTCTCTGGCAGGGGGTTATATGAGCAGTTCTTC. This encodes CASSFSGRGLYEQFF.

This clonotype was seen a few times. This chain connects TRBV7-3 to TRBJ2-1; 10 bases agree with TRBD1. The CDR3 spans 14 residues. The germline CDR1 and CDR2 sequences are SGHTA and FQGTGA. Trimming took 5 bases from V and 9 from J; bases not matched to a gene: 7. The CDR3 nucleotides read TGTGCCAGCAGCCTCTTCGGACAGGGGGGTGAGCAGTTCTTC. Encoded protein: CASSLFGQGGEQFF. Filled out from reference TRBV7-3 and TRBJ2-1, the complete variable domain reads GAGVSQTPSNKVTEKGKYVELRCDPISGHTALYWYRQSLGQGPEFLIYFQGTGAADDSGLPNDRFFAVRPEGSVSTLKIQRTERGDSAVYLCASSLFGQGGEQFFGPGTRLTVL.

Details on this clonotype: The junction differs from germline at one of its ends, possibly a read error. This chain uses TRBV12-3 or TRBV12-4 with TRBJ2-3, with TRBD2 matching 11 bases. CDR3 length: 17 residues. CDR3 DNA: TGTGCCAGCAGACGGACTAGCGGGCCGACTAGCATAGATACGCAGTATTTT. Its protein is CASRRTSGPTSIDTQYF.

This clonotype turned up a few times. The chain recombines TRBV12-3 or TRBV12-4 with TRBJ1-6; D is perhaps TRBD1 (6 bases). V gave up 7 bases and J gave up 5 bases, with 12 bases separating them. This CDR3 comprises 14 residues. The CDR3, as DNA: TGTGCCAGCACCCTTGGGGGGCATAATTCACCCCTCCACTTT. This gives the protein CASTLGGHNSPLHF.

The V and J genes are TRBV18 and TRBJ2-1, with 10 bases that match TRBD1. J gave up 10 bases and V 4 bases, and 4 bases lay outside the gene matches. This CDR3 has 13 residues. In germline, CDR1 is KGHSH, CDR2 LQKENI. DNA of the CDR3: TGTGCCAGCTCACTAGGACAGGGGGAGGAGCAGTTCTTC. This codes for CASSLGQGEEQFF. The full variable domain, in which reference TRBV18 and TRBJ2-1 provide the parts outside the CDR3, is NAGVMQNPRHLVRRRGQEARLRCSPMKGHSHVYWYRQLPEEGLKFMVYLQKENIIDESGMPKERFSAEFPKEGPSILRIQQVVRGDSAAYFCASSLGQGEEQFFGPGTRLTVL.

V is TRBV20-1 and J is TRBJ1-5, with D uncertain. V lost 0 bases, J lost 4 bases, and 7 bases lay in between. Germline V CDR1 and CDR2: DFQATT, SNEGSKA (reference sequence). This CDR3 is built from 13 residues. Here the CDR3 DNA reads TGCAGTGCTAGAGATTCCTTGAATCAGCCCCAGCATTTT. Translated: CSARDSLNQPQHF.

The gene calls are TRBV5-5 and TRBJ2-3; TRBD2 is a possible D gene (6 bases). The germline V gene encodes CDR1 SGHKS and CDR2 YYEKEE (reference sequence). V was clipped by 6 bases and J by 4 bases, with 15 bases between them. The CDR3 is 14 amino acids. The CDR3 region is CASNFPGGSDTQYF. CDR3 bases: TGTGCCAGCAACTTTCCCGGGGGTTCAGATACGCAGTATTTT.

The V and J genes are TRBV20-1 and TRBJ2-6; D might be TRBD1 (6 bases). CDR3 length: 16 amino acids. V dropped 0 bases and J dropped 0 bases, with 9 bases sitting between them. Germline V gives CDR1 DFQATT, CDR2 SNEGSKA (reference sequence). The CDR3 coding sequence is TGCAGTGCTAGAGACAGGGGCGGCTCTGGGGCCAACGTCCTGACTTTC. Translating gives CSARDRGGSGANVLTF.

The chain couples TRBV29-1 to TRBJ1-3, with D tentatively TRBD1 (6 bases). Trimming cost V 7 bases and J 2 bases, with 12 bases left between them. CDR3 length equals 13 residues. CDR1 and CDR2 from the germline V gene are SQVTM and ANQGSEA. The CDR3 spells CSGRTEPGNTIYF. Written as DNA, the CDR3 is TGCAGCGGCCGGACAGAACCTGGAAACACCATATATTTT.

This chain uses TRBV11-2 with TRBJ2-5; possible D gene TRBD2, 6 bases. Per germline, CDR1 SGHAT and CDR2 FQNNGV. Between the trimmed V and J ends, which lost 5 bases and 9 bases, there was a span of 10 bases. This CDR3 is 11 amino acids long. The CDR3, as DNA: TGTGCCAGCAGCCTCGGGGAGGCCCAGTACTTC. It yields the protein CASSLGEAQYF.